Listed below are T cell receptor beta chains from one sample, sequenced in a study of Graves' ophthalmopathy and Graves' hyperthyroidism. MiXCR, run by TCRdb on the multiplex PCR reads, gives a single entry per CDR3 protein. The sample shows 200,000 to 250,000 distinct CDR3 sequences, roughly a fifth of them seen only once. Sequenced: peripheral blood. These receptors all come from a woman between 45 and 65 years old with Graves' ophthalmopathy. CDR3s include the opening cysteine and the closing phenylalanine or tryptophan. D genes are given only for firm matches. Part of the rows lack a size; the others show once, few, many or a class for expanded clones.

D gene: -
V gene: TRBV7-7
J gene: TRBJ1-1
clone size: many
CDR3 protein: CASSIQITEAFF
CDR3 DNA: TGTGCTAGCAGCATTCAGATAACTGAAGCTTTCTTT

D gene: -
V gene: TRBV7-3
J gene: TRBJ2-5
clone size: many
CDR3 protein: CASSSGHGTQETQYF
CDR3 DNA: TGTGCCAGCAGCTCGGGCCACGGGACACAAGAGACCCAGTACTTC

D gene: -
V gene: TRBV18
J gene: TRBJ1-2
clone size: many
CDR3 protein: CASSPTGLYGYTF
CDR3 DNA: TGTGCCAGCTCACCAACAGGGCTCTATGGCTACACCTTC

D gene: TRBD1
V gene: TRBV7-2
J gene: TRBJ1-3
clone size: -
CDR3 protein: CASSLEGAGGNTIYF
CDR3 DNA: TGTGCCAGCAGCCTGGAGGGGGCAGGTGGAAACACCATATATTTT

D gene: -
V gene: TRBV19
J gene: TRBJ2-4
clone size: many
CDR3 protein: CASSIDVLEEAKNIQYF
CDR3 DNA: TGTGCCAGTAGTATAGATGTATTGGAGGAAGCCAAAAACATTCAGTACTTC

D gene: TRBD2
V gene: TRBV20-1
J gene: TRBJ2-1
clone size: many
CDR3 protein: CSARDPGLAGRRLAGDNEQFF
CDR3 DNA: TGCAGTGCTAGAGATCCGGGACTAGCGGGACGCCGTTTGGCGGGAGACAATGAGCAGTTCTTC

D gene: -
V gene: TRBV11-2
J gene: TRBJ2-2
clone size: many
CDR3 protein: CASSLIETGELFF
CDR3 DNA: TGTGCCAGCAGCTTAATTGAGACCGGGGAGCTGTTTTTT

D gene: -
V gene: TRBV5-1
J gene: TRBJ1-5
clone size: -
CDR3 protein: CASRPDRSNQPQHF
CDR3 DNA: TGCGCCAGCAGGCCGGACAGAAGCAATCAGCCCCAGCATTTT

D gene: -
V gene: TRBV30
J gene: TRBJ1-1
clone size: many
CDR3 protein: CAWSSRSGAFF
CDR3 DNA: TGTGCCTGGAGCTCACGGAGCGGAGCTTTCTTT

D gene: -
V gene: TRBV6-1
J gene: TRBJ2-5
clone size: -
CDR3 protein: CASQQAFGETQYF
CDR3 DNA: TGTGCCAGCCAACAAGCCTTTGGAGAGACCCAGTACTTC

D gene: -
V gene: TRBV6-1
J gene: TRBJ1-5
clone size: many
CDR3 protein: CASSEGSAGTNQPQHF
CDR3 DNA: TGTGCCAGCAGTGAAGGGTCGGCAGGAACTAATCAGCCCCAGCATTTT

D gene: TRBD2
V gene: TRBV27
J gene: TRBJ2-7
clone size: once
CDR3 protein: CASSLSLGSGTYEQYF
CDR3 DNA: TGTGCCAGCAGTTTATCGCTGGGTAGCGGGACCTACGAGCAGTACTTC

D gene: TRBD2
V gene: TRBV5-1
J gene: TRBJ2-5
clone size: many
CDR3 protein: CASSHGGEGETQYF
CDR3 DNA: TGCGCCAGCAGCCACGGTGGGGAGGGAGAGACCCAGTACTTC

D gene: -
V gene: TRBV7-8
J gene: TRBJ1-2
clone size: few
CDR3 protein: CASSPPGTASYTF
CDR3 DNA: TGTGCCAGCAGCCCACCCGGAACTGCCAGCTACACCTTC

D gene: TRBD2
V gene: TRBV3-1
J gene: TRBJ2-2
clone size: few
CDR3 protein: CASSRSGRAGELFF
CDR3 DNA: TGTGCCAGCAGCCGTAGCGGGAGGGCCGGGGAGCTGTTTTTT

D gene: TRBD1
V gene: TRBV20-1
J gene: TRBJ1-1
clone size: many
CDR3 protein: CSAHAGQGEGEAFF
CDR3 DNA: TGCAGTGCCCACGCGGGACAGGGGGAGGGTGAAGCTTTCTTT

D gene: -
V gene: TRBV6-1
J gene: TRBJ2-7
clone size: many
CDR3 protein: CASSELRSSYEQYF
CDR3 DNA: TGTGCCAGCAGTGAATTGCGGAGCTCCTACGAGCAGTACTTC

D gene: -
V gene: TRBV18
J gene: TRBJ1-1
clone size: -
CDR3 protein: CASSPLGETEAFF
CDR3 DNA: TGTGCCAGCTCACCATTGGGGGAAACTGAAGCTTTCTTT

D gene: -
V gene: TRBV5-6
J gene: TRBJ1-2
clone size: many
CDR3 protein: CASSLASKWGGYTF
CDR3 DNA: TGTGCCAGCAGCTTGGCGTCGAAATGGGGTGGCTACACCTTC

D gene: -
V gene: TRBV10-3
J gene: TRBJ1-5
clone size: many
CDR3 protein: CAISRTEDQPQHF
CDR3 DNA: TGTGCCATCAGTCGGACAGAAGATCAGCCCCAGCATTTT

D gene: TRBD1
V gene: TRBV5-1
J gene: TRBJ1-6
clone size: many
CDR3 protein: CASSRTGTGSSPLHF
CDR3 DNA: TGCGCCAGCAGCAGAACCGGGACAGGGTCTTCACCCCTCCACTTT

D gene: -
V gene: TRBV18
J gene: TRBJ2-7
clone size: -
CDR3 protein: CASSQQGGTVYEQYF
CDR3 DNA: TGTGCCAGCTCACAACAGGGTGGGACGGTTTACGAGCAGTACTTC

D gene: TRBD2
V gene: TRBV6-2/TRBV6-3
J gene: TRBJ2-5
clone size: -
CDR3 protein: CASSPVAGVGETQYF
CDR3 DNA: TGTGCCAGCAGTCCCGTAGCGGGAGTTGGTGAGACCCAGTACTTC

D gene: -
V gene: TRBV29-1
J gene: TRBJ1-2
clone size: few
CDR3 protein: CSVETSAYGYTF
CDR3 DNA: TGCAGCGTTGAAACTTCAGCCTATGGCTACACCTTC

D gene: -
V gene: TRBV4-2
J gene: TRBJ1-1
clone size: -
CDR3 protein: CASSQDVTTDTEAFF
CDR3 DNA: TGTGCCAGCAGCCAAGACGTGACAACGGACACTGAAGCTTTCTTT

D gene: TRBD1
V gene: TRBV20-1
J gene: TRBJ1-2
clone size: many
CDR3 protein: CSAETGGGGYTF
CDR3 DNA: TGCAGTGCGGAAACAGGGGGCGGCGGCTACACCTTC

D gene: TRBD2
V gene: TRBV10-3
J gene: TRBJ2-7
clone size: many
CDR3 protein: CAIRQGLAVAGQYF
CDR3 DNA: TGTGCCATCCGTCAAGGGCTAGCGGTGGCGGGGCAGTACTTC

D gene: -
V gene: TRBV2
J gene: TRBJ1-2
clone size: many
CDR3 protein: CASLGGRYGYTF
CDR3 DNA: TGTGCCAGCCTTGGGGGGAGGTATGGCTACACCTTC

D gene: -
V gene: TRBV10-3
J gene: TRBJ1-1
clone size: many
CDR3 protein: CAISDLWQTNTEAFF
CDR3 DNA: TGTGCCATCAGTGATTTGTGGCAGACGAACACTGAAGCTTTCTTT

D gene: TRBD2
V gene: TRBV9
J gene: TRBJ2-5
clone size: many
CDR3 protein: CASSSAVPSSGAVETQYF
CDR3 DNA: TGTGCCAGCAGCTCCGCGGTTCCGTCTAGCGGGGCGGTAGAGACCCAGTACTTC

D gene: -
V gene: TRBV27
J gene: TRBJ2-7
clone size: many
CDR3 protein: CASRMGQGLKEQYF
CDR3 DNA: TGTGCCAGCAGAATGGGACAAGGTCTTAAGGAGCAGTACTTC

D gene: -
V gene: TRBV11-2
J gene: TRBJ2-7
clone size: many
CDR3 protein: CASSLGSRGPQGEQYF
CDR3 DNA: TGTGCCAGCAGCTTAGGCAGCAGGGGCCCCCAGGGGGAGCAGTACTTC

D gene: TRBD2
V gene: TRBV10-1
J gene: TRBJ2-5
clone size: many
CDR3 protein: CASSGGERDGETQYF
CDR3 DNA: TGCGCCAGCAGCGGAGGGGAGCGGGATGGCGAGACCCAGTACTTC

D gene: -
V gene: TRBV20-1
J gene: TRBJ2-7
clone size: many
CDR3 protein: CSARDSGIYEQYF
CDR3 DNA: TGCAGTGCTAGAGATTCGGGAATCTACGAGCAGTACTTC

D gene: -
V gene: TRBV25-1
J gene: TRBJ1-5
clone size: many
CDR3 protein: CASSESGGLRPQHF
CDR3 DNA: TGTGCCAGCAGTGAATCAGGCGGTCTCCGGCCCCAGCATTTT

D gene: TRBD2
V gene: TRBV29-1
J gene: TRBJ2-7
clone size: many
CDR3 protein: CSVAPSGIGEQYF
CDR3 DNA: TGCAGCGTTGCCCCTAGCGGGATCGGAGAGCAGTACTTC

D gene: -
V gene: TRBV6-1
J gene: TRBJ2-7
clone size: many
CDR3 protein: CASIVGGRATGEQYF
CDR3 DNA: TGTGCCAGCATCGTGGGGGGCAGGGCGACGGGCGAGCAGTACTTC

D gene: TRBD1
V gene: TRBV28
J gene: TRBJ1-6
clone size: -
CDR3 protein: CASRMGQESSPLHF
CDR3 DNA: TGTGCCAGCAGAATGGGACAGGAATCTTCACCCCTCCACTTT

D gene: -
V gene: TRBV12-3/TRBV12-4
J gene: TRBJ1-2
clone size: many
CDR3 protein: CASSLKTATINYGYTF
CDR3 DNA: TGTGCCAGCAGTTTGAAGACGGCTACTATTAACTATGGCTACACCTTC

D gene: -
V gene: TRBV20-1
J gene: TRBJ1-2
clone size: many
CDR3 protein: CSARISRFAVMGYGYTF
CDR3 DNA: TGCAGTGCTAGAATTAGTCGGTTTGCGGTCATGGGCTATGGCTACACCTTC

D gene: TRBD1
V gene: TRBV30
J gene: TRBJ1-3
clone size: -
CDR3 protein: CAWRETGAGNTIYF
CDR3 DNA: TGTGCCTGGAGAGAGACAGGGGCTGGAAACACCATATATTTT

D gene: TRBD1
V gene: TRBV28
J gene: TRBJ1-2
clone size: many
CDR3 protein: CATQYPSQGAWYGYTF
CDR3 DNA: TGTGCCACCCAATACCCGAGCCAGGGGGCCTGGTATGGCTACACCTTC

D gene: -
V gene: TRBV12-5
J gene: TRBJ2-6
clone size: -
CDR3 protein: CASGLASLSGANVLTF
CDR3 DNA: TGTGCTAGTGGTTTAGCCAGTCTCTCTGGGGCCAACGTCCTGACTTTC

D gene: TRBD1
V gene: TRBV29-1
J gene: TRBJ2-2
clone size: -
CDR3 protein: CAGGQGTTGELFF
CDR3 DNA: TGCGCAGGGGGACAGGGGACCACCGGGGAGCTGTTTTTT

D gene: TRBD2
V gene: TRBV12-3/TRBV12-4
J gene: TRBJ2-5
clone size: many
CDR3 protein: CASSLRLGGGETQYF
CDR3 DNA: TGTGCCAGCAGTCTAAGACTCGGCGGGGGGGAGACCCAGTACTTC

D gene: -
V gene: TRBV6-1
J gene: TRBJ2-2
clone size: many
CDR3 protein: CASKEQGNTGELFF
CDR3 DNA: TGTGCCAGCAAAGAACAGGGAAACACCGGGGAGCTGTTTTTT

D gene: -
V gene: TRBV24-1
J gene: TRBJ1-2
clone size: many
CDR3 protein: CATWGGNYGYTF
CDR3 DNA: TGTGCCACCTGGGGTGGTAACTATGGCTACACCTTC